The 25 T cell receptor beta chains in this list originate from one sample, sequenced in a study of CD8+CD57+ T cells in acquired aplastic anemia. Genomic DNA was employed as the template in profiling TCR beta VDJ and CDR3. TCRdb itself ran the reads through MiXCR, one entry per CDR3 protein. This table holds some 180,000 distinct CDR3 sequences, just over 45% found once. The sequenced material came from sorted CD4+, CD8+, or CD8+CD57+ T cells (not recorded which) from PBMCs. These receptor sequences come from a human donor in good health.

This clonotype was observed many times. V and J are TRBV2 and TRBJ2-1, with D hard to call. This CDR3 region has 12 residues. Germline V CDR1 and CDR2: SNHLY, FYNNEI. The germline V and J ends were trimmed by 4 bases and 4 bases, with 5 bases remaining between them. CDR3 protein: CASSGKYNEQFF. The CDR3 nucleotides are TGTGCCAGCAGTGGAAAGTACAATGAGCAGTTCTTC.

This chain uses TRBV24-1 with TRBJ2-3; no definite D call. V was clipped by 2 bases and J by 1 base, with 3 bases between them. This CDR3 is built from 13 residues. Germline CDR1 reads KGHDR; CDR2 reads SFDVKD. The CDR3 bases are TGTGCCACCAGTGATTCGGGCACAGATACGCAGTATTTT. This encodes CATSDSGTDTQYF.

Many counts were recorded for this clonotype. The V call is TRBV19, the J call TRBJ1-5; 8 positions agree with TRBD1. Germline assignment: CDR1 LNHDA and CDR2 SQIVND (reference sequence). The CDR3 is 14 amino acids. The V gene end was trimmed by 7 bases and the J gene end by 4 bases; junction bases not matched to a gene: 6. The CDR3 DNA sequence: TGTGCCAGTACTCTCGGACAGGGTAATCAGCCCCAGCATTTT. Its translation is CASTLGQGNQPQHF.

This clonotype was observed at least ten times. The chain employs TRBV29-1 and TRBJ2-7; D is undetermined. This CDR3 is 15 amino acids long. Germline CDR1 and CDR2: SQVTM and ANQGSEA. V dropped 0 bases and J dropped 6 bases, with 18 bases sitting between them. This CDR3 reads CSVEDLSLKGPEQYF. The CDR3, as DNA: TGCAGCGTTGAAGATCTCAGCCTTAAGGGTCCCGAGCAGTACTTC.

Ten or more counts support this clonotype. The J gene is TRBJ2-1, the V gene TRBV14; D gene ambiguous. V dropped 1 base and J dropped 4 bases, with 8 bases sitting between them. The length of the CDR3 is 14 residues. The germline V gene has CDR1 SGHDN and CDR2 FVKESK. The CDR3 DNA reads TGTGCCAGCAGCCAAGGGAAGCTTTACAATGAGCAGTTCTTC. Its translation is CASSQGKLYNEQFF.

The rearrangement links TRBV29-1 to TRBJ1-2; 8 nucleotides line up with TRBD1. The CDR3 runs 12 residues. CDR1 is SQVTM, CDR2 ANQGSEA, per germline. J gave up 4 bases and V 4 bases, and 2 bases lay outside the gene matches. The CDR3 is CSVVQGAYGYTF. DNA of the CDR3: TGCAGCGTTGTGCAGGGGGCCTATGGCTACACCTTC.

With respect to this clonotype: A much more abundant neighbour one base away suggests this may be a read error. The rearrangement uses TRBV6-1 and TRBJ2-7; 11 nucleotides line up with TRBD1. The CDR3 is made up of 14 amino acids. Germline lookup yields CDR1 MNHNS and CDR2 SASEGT. The V and J ends lost 7 bases and 6 bases, in that order; junction bases with no gene match: 8. The CDR3 DNA sequence: TGTGCCAGCATCCTGGACAGGGGGCTCCCCGAGCAGTACTTC. It specifies CASILDRGLPEQYF.

Concerning this clonotype: Just one base apart from a much larger clone, this may be a read error. The chain links TRBV6-1 to TRBJ1-4; D not certain. The CDR3 is 15 amino acids. Germline CDR1 reads MNHNS; CDR2 reads SASEGT. The CDR3 sequence: CASSPMAATIEKLFF. CDR3 nucleotides: TGTGCCAGCAGCCCCATGGCAGCAACTATTGAAAAACTGTTTTTT.

CDR3 in amino acids: CSVDGSGGYTF. The DNA of the CDR3 is TGCAGCGTGGACGGTTCGGGTGGCTACACCTTC. The chain combines TRBV29-1 with TRBJ1-2; D not certain. The V end lost 6 bases, the J end lost 7 bases, and 12 bases lay between the germline ends. Germline assignment: CDR1 SQVTM and CDR2 ANQGSEA. The CDR3 is made up of 11 amino acids.

This clonotype was counted ten times or more. V usage is TRBV3-1 and J usage is TRBJ2-1, with D perhaps matching TRBD2 (7 bases). V was clipped by 1 base and J by 12 bases, with 10 bases between them. This CDR3 contains 12 residues. Germline assignment: CDR1 LGHDT and CDR2 YNNKEL (reference sequence). In DNA form, the CDR3 reads TGTGCCAGCAGCCAAGGGGGGGGCTGGCAGTTCTTC. This sequence encodes CASSQGGGWQFF.

The CDR3 sequence: CATSAGGNQPQHF. DNA for the CDR3: TGTGCCACCAGTGCCGGGGGCAATCAGCCCCAGCATTTT. The rearrangement uses TRBV24-1 and TRBJ1-5; D ambiguous. V lost 5 bases, J lost 2 bases, and 6 bases lay in between. CDR1 KGHDR and CDR2 SFDVKD come from the germline V gene. The CDR3 runs 13 residues.

This clonotype was observed at least ten times. This chain uses TRBV7-6 with TRBJ1-2; 9 bases align to TRBD1. V dropped 1 base and J dropped 4; count of bases not matched to a gene: 4. CDR3 length: 15 residues. The germline V gene has CDR1 SGHVS and CDR2 FNYEAQ. In DNA, the CDR3 is TGTGCCAGCAGCTTAGTAAGACAGGGGGGCTATGGCTACACCTTC. This translates into CASSLVRQGGYGYTF.

This clonotype occurred once. A read error may be the cause here, since a much bigger clone is one base away. This chain links TRBV12-3 or TRBV12-4 with TRBJ2-1, with no clear D. V was clipped by 3 bases and J by 2 bases, with 20 bases between them. The CDR3 spans 18 residues. The CDR3 DNA sequence: TGTGCCAGCAGTTTGGCGTATTCGGCGACCAGCCCCTACAATGAGCAGTTCTTC. It specifies CASSLAYSATSPYNEQFF.

Only a few counts were recorded for this clonotype. V and J are TRBV15 and TRBJ1-5; D gene unclear. The germline V and J ends were trimmed by 1 base and 3 bases, with 7 bases remaining between them. CDR1 LNHNV and CDR2 YYDKDF come from the germline V gene (reference sequence). This CDR3 contains 14 residues. CDR3 bases: TGTGCCACCAGCAGAGGCACGTTCAATCAGCCCCAGCATTTT. It specifies CATSRGTFNQPQHF.

This clonotype has at least ten counts. The rearrangement links TRBV29-1 to TRBJ2-3, with D perhaps given as TRBD1 or TRBD2 (5 bases each). V gave up 7 bases and J gave up 0 bases, with 5 bases separating them. Per the germline V gene, CDR1 is SQVTM and CDR2 is ANQGSEA. This CDR3 is built from 11 residues. This CDR3 reads CSGGSTDTQYF. The CDR3 DNA reads TGCAGCGGGGGGAGCACAGATACGCAGTATTTT.

This chain connects TRBV10-3 to TRBJ1-2, with 9 bases matching TRBD1. Trimming cost V 7 bases and J 2 bases; bases outside gene matches: 2. Per the germline V gene, CDR1 is ENHRY and CDR2 is SYGVKD. The CDR3 length is 13 residues. CDR3 bases: TGTGCCATCAAAGGACAGGGGAACTATGGCTACACCTTC. It is translated as CAIKGQGNYGYTF.

This rearrangement joins TRBV7-9 to TRBJ2-7; 7 nucleotides line up with TRBD1. The V gene's germline CDR1 is SEHNR and CDR2 FQNEAQ (reference sequence). The junction had 5 bases not matched to a gene; V was cut back by 4 bases and J by 2 bases. This CDR3 spans 14 amino acids. This CDR3 reads CASSSSGTAYEQYF. The CDR3 DNA is TGTGCCAGCAGCTCATCCGGGACAGCCTACGAGCAGTACTTC. Full variable domain (remainder filled in from reference TRBV7-9 and TRBJ2-7): DTGVSQNPRHKITKRGQNVTFRCDPISEHNRLYWYRQTLGQGPEFLTYFQNEAQLEKSRLLSDRFSAERPKGSFSTLEIQRTEQGDSAMYLCASSSSGTAYEQYFGPGTRLTVT.

This clonotype was recorded at least ten times. This rearrangement joins TRBV20-1 to TRBJ2-7; 9 positions match TRBD1. Trimming cost V 3 bases and J 4 bases; bases outside gene matches: 7. CDR1 and CDR2 (germline): DFQATT, SNEGSKA (reference sequence). The CDR3 sequence is 14 residues long. The CDR3 nucleotides read TGCAGTGCTAGGACGGGACAGGGAATATACGAGCAGTACTTC. Translated, it gives CSARTGQGIYEQYF.

The chain uses TRBV5-4 and TRBJ2-7, with unresolved D. Per the germline V gene, CDR1 is SGHNT and CDR2 is YYREEE (reference sequence). The CDR3 is 13 amino acids. The V end was cut by 1 base, the J end by 3 bases, with 8 bases between. The CDR3 DNA reads TGTGCCAGCAGCTTGATAGGTTTCTACGAGCAGTACTTC. Translated, it gives CASSLIGFYEQYF.

The V call is TRBV27, the J call TRBJ1-2; no reliable D call. The germline gives CDR1 MNHEY, CDR2 SMNVEV (reference sequence). Trimming shortened V by 4 bases and J by 0 bases, and 12 bases separated the two germline ends. This CDR3 is 15 amino acids long. The DNA of the CDR3 is TGTGCCAGCAGTTCCGCCCCTTCCGCTAACTATGGCTACACCTTC. Translating gives CASSSAPSANYGYTF.

The chain combines TRBV20-1 with TRBJ1-1; D unclear. V gave up 0 bases and J gave up 3 bases, with 2 bases separating them. The CDR3 consists of 11 residues. The germline CDR1 and CDR2 sequences are DFQATT and SNEGSKA (reference sequence). The CDR3 coding sequence is TGCAGTGCTAGAGAGCACACTGAAGCTTTCTTT. Translating gives CSAREHTEAFF.

This clonotype was seen ten or more times. The chain carries TRBV7-3 and TRBJ2-3, with D possibly matching TRBD2 (5 bases). The V end lost 0 bases, the J end lost 0 bases, and 7 bases lay between the germline ends. This CDR3 spans 15 amino acids. Germline assignment: CDR1 SGHTA and CDR2 FQGTGA. The CDR3: CASSLTRASTDTQYF. The CDR3 coding sequence is TGTGCCAGCAGCTTAACGAGGGCGAGCACAGATACGCAGTATTTT.

V is TRBV6-6 and J is TRBJ2-7; tentatively, D is TRBD1 (6 bases). The germline gives CDR1 MNHNY, CDR2 SVGAGI (reference sequence). Between the trimmed V and J ends, which lost 2 bases and 2 bases, there was a span of 7 bases. This CDR3 is built from 13 residues. CDR3 nucleotide sequence: TGTGCCAGCAGTTACGCAGGGGCCTACGAGCAGTACTTC. This translates into CASSYAGAYEQYF.

This clonotype was counted only a few times. This rearrangement joins TRBV24-1 to TRBJ2-1; D gene unclear. The CDR3 consists of 15 residues. V was shortened by 5 bases and J by 0 bases, with 10 bases between the two germline ends. Germline V gives CDR1 KGHDR, CDR2 SFDVKD. DNA of the CDR3: TGTGCCACCAGTGCCCTGGACGGCTCCTACAATGAGCAGTTCTTC. Translating gives CATSALDGSYNEQFF.

This clonotype was counted at least ten times. This rearrangement joins TRBV10-2 to TRBJ1-1, with 8 bases lining up with TRBD1. The germline CDR1 and CDR2 sequences are WSHSY and SAAADI. The V gene end was trimmed by 3 bases and the J gene end by 1 base; junction bases not matched to a gene: 10. The CDR3 extends over 17 amino acids. In DNA form, the CDR3 reads TGCGCCAGCAGTGAAAGGACAGGGATTGGGGGGAACACTGAAGCTTTCTTT. The encoded protein is CASSERTGIGGNTEAFF.